This T cell receptor beta chain was identified in a study of neoadjuvant anti-PD-1 for oral cavity cancer (dated by TCRdb to the early 2020s). About the investigation overall: Patients mostly received three to four biweekly doses of nivolumab at 3 mg/kg before curative-intent surgical resection. Patients without progression received a fourth nivolumab dose around day 43 and underwent definitive surgical resection on days 50-56. The parent correlative cohort had about 11 patients and a response rate of about 31%. Under RECIST 1.1, a patient counted as a responder if showing complete response, partial response or stable disease, and as a non-responder if showing progression.

The time point label corresponds to: after neoadjuvant nivolumab, at surgical resection. None of the patients had received prior systemic or radiation treatment, and all were newly diagnosed with stage II-IVA oral cavity squamous cell carcinoma. The cohort was composed of patients with HPV-negative, locally advanced oral cavity squamous cell carcinoma. The samples were drawn from a longitudinal correlative study tied to a single-arm phase II trial testing neoadjuvant nivolumab in oral cavity squamous cell carcinoma. Subject-matched pre- and post-treatment PBMCs and tumors from three responders and three non-responders were subjected to genomic DNA-based TCRbeta sequencing. Genomic DNA was isolated from tumor tissue using the Maxwell RSC DNA from Tissue kit. CDR1 and CDR2 (GTSNPN, SVGIG) derive from the germline V gene (reference sequence). Between the V and J ends, shortened by 4 bases and 2 bases respectively, the junction contains 8 bases. The CDR3 holds 12 amino acids from the cysteine to the phenylalanine. Kept here is only the CDR3 DNA, which spans 36 bases and is read in frame from base 1.

Here is what the overall study found, with its caveats: A higher pretreatment blood Treg/Th17 ratio correlated with both higher pretreatment blood TCRbeta clonality and lower post-treatment tumor TCRbeta clonality. Only a few patients per response group were included in the TCR analyses, and the authors called for validation in larger cohorts. Larger post-treatment sizes of preexisting intratumoral clones correlated with greater tumor shrinkage, suggesting expansion of preexisting clones contributed to response.

As regards this clone: What antigen it recognizes has not been identified. Base quality data are lacking; no much larger clone is found one base away.

Tumor libraries used mostly approximately 4.4 ug of input genomic DNA for survey sequencing, with two replicates per sample. The immunoSEQ hsTCRbeta kit was used to prepare TCRbeta libraries, following the manufacturer's instructions. The finished libraries were brought together in one pool at approximately 3 nM, which was then read using an Illumina NovaSeq 6000 S4 flow cell. In the authors' own workflow: The immunoSEQ Analyzer was used for raw data preprocessing and quality control. The analysis was limited to productive rearrangements, and each clonotype was defined by a unique CDR3 amino acid sequence. Repertoire clonality was estimated as the Gini-Simpson index, which was calculated using the R package tcR. Gini indices were compared with Student's t test, and associations with tumor size change were assessed by Pearson correlation. What TCRdb holds here is the immuneACCESS table cut down to in-frame rearrangements. Part of the clones is not present; checked against another copy, under half of the missing clones reflect an unresolved V gene, and the others are unexplained. The V and J calls and clone size were taken over from that table, and D and trimming were inferred from the DNA. The sample includes approximately 1,500 clones, with over 50% observed a single time. Around 17% of the sample is taken by the ten largest.

The rearranged segments are TRBV30 and TRBJ2-5, with no confident D gene call. Sequences were derived from tumor tissue, sampled after nivolumab (anti-PD-1) treatment. The receptor comes from a person aged 35 to 85 with oral cavity squamous cell carcinoma. The DNA sequence reads TGTGCCTGGAACGCAGGACAAGAGACCCAGTACTTC. Its protein reads: CAWNAGQETQYF.